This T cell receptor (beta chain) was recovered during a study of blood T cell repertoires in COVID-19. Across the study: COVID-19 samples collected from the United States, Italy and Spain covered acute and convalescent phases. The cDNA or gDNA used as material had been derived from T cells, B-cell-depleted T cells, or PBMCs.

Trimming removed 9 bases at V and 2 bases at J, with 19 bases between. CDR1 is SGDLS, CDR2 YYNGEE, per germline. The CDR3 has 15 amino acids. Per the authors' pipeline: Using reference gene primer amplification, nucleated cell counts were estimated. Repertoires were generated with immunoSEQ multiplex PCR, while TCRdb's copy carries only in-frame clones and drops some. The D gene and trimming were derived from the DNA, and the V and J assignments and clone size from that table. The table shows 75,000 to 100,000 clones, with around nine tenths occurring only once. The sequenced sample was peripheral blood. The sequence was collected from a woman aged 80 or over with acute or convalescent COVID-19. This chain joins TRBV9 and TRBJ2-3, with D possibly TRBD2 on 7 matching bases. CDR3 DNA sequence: TGTGCCATTGGGTTAGGCGGGGGACACACAGATACGCAGTATTTT. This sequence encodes CAIGLGGGHTDTQYF.